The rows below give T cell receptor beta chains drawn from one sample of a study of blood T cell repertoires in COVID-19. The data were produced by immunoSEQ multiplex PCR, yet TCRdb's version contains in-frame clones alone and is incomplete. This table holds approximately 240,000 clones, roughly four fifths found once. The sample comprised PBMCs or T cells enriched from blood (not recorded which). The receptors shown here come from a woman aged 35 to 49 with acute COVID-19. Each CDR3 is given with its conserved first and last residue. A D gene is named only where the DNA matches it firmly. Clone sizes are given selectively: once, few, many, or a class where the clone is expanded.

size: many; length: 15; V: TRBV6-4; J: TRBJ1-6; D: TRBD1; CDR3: CASSDSTGGNSPLHF; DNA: TGTGCCAGCAGTGACTCGACAGGGGGTAATTCACCCCTCCACTTT
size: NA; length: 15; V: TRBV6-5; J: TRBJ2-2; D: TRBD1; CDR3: CASGRQGSNTGELFF; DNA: TGTGCCAGTGGGAGACAGGGATCGAACACCGGGGAGCTGTTTTTT
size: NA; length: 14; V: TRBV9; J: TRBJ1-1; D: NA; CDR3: CASSPQGMNTEAFF; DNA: TGTGCCAGCAGCCCCCAGGGCATGAACACTGAAGCTTTCTTT
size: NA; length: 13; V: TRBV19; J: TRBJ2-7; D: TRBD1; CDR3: CASSTRQGPEQYF; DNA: TGTGCCAGTAGCACTCGACAGGGACCCGAGCAGTACTTC
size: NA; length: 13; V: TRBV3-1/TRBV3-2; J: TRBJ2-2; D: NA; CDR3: CASSRGGSGELFF; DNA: TGTGCCAGCAGCAGAGGGGGTTCCGGGGAGCTGTTTTTT
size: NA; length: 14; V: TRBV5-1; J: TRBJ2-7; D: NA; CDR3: CASSQRVGLTEQYF; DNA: TGCGCCAGCAGCCAGAGGGTCGGCCTCACCGAGCAGTACTTC
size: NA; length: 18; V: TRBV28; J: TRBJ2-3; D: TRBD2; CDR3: CASRNTMSSGGRTDTQYF; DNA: TGTGCCAGCCGGAACACAATGTCTAGCGGGGGGCGCACAGATACGCAGTATTTT
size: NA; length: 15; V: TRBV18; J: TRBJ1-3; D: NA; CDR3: CASSPTGSSGNTIYF; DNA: TGTGCCAGCTCACCAACAGGGAGCTCTGGAAACACCATATATTTT
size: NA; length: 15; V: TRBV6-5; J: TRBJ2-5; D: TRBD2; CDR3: CASSPSGEGRKTQYF; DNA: TGTGCCAGCAGTCCTTCGGGGGAGGGGCGAAAGACCCAGTACTTC
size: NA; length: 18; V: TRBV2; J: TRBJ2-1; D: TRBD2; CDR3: CASELLLAGSHSYNEQFF; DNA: TGTGCCAGCGAGCTTTTGTTAGCGGGGTCCCACTCCTACAATGAGCAGTTCTTC
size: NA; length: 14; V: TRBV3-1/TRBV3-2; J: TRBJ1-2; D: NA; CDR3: CASSQASSNYGYTF; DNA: TGTGCCAGCAGCCAAGCTTCCAGTAACTATGGCTACACCTTC
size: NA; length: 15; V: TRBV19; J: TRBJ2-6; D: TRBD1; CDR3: CASKDRGSGANVLTF; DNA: TGTGCCAGTAAGGACAGGGGCTCTGGGGCCAACGTCCTGACTTTC
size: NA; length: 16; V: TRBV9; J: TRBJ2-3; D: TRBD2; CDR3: CASSILAGGPTDTQYF; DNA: TGTGCCAGCAGCATACTAGCGGGAGGGCCAACAGATACGCAGTATTTT
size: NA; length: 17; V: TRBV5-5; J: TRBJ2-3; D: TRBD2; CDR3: CASSKEASGSVTDTQYF; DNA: TGTGCCAGCAGTAAGGAGGCTAGCGGGAGTGTGACAGATACGCAGTATTTT
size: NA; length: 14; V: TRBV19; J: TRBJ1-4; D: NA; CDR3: CASSMSQGDEKLFF; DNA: TGTGCCAGTAGTATGAGTCAGGGCGATGAAAAACTGTTTTTT
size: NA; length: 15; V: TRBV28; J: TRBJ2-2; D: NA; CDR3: CASSFWTANTGELFF; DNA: TGTGCCAGCAGTTTCTGGACAGCTAACACCGGGGAGCTGTTTTTT
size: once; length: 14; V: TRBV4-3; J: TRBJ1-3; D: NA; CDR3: CASSFTGSGNTIYF; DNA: TGCGCCAGCAGCTTTACAGGGTCTGGAAACACCATATATTTT
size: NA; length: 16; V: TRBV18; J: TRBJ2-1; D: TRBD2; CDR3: CASSPASGGALDEQFF; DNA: TGTGCCAGCTCACCAGCTAGCGGGGGGGCCTTGGATGAGCAGTTCTTC
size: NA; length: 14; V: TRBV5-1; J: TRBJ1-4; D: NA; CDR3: CASRADLNAEKLFF; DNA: TGCGCCAGCCGAGCGGATCTTAATGCGGAAAAACTGTTTTTT
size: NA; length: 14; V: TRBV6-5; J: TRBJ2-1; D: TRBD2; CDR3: CASRVAGGQFTQFF; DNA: TGTGCCAGCAGAGTAGCGGGAGGGCAGTTTACGCAGTTCTTC
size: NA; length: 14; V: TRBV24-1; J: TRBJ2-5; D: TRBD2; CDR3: CATRSGGVQETQYF; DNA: TGTGCCACCAGAAGCGGGGGGGTGCAAGAGACCCAGTACTTC
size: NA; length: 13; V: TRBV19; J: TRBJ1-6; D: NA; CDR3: CASREGYGSPLHF; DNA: TGTGCCAGTAGGGAGGGATACGGGTCACCCCTCCACTTT
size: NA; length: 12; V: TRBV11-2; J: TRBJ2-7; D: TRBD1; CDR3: CASSRDRAEQYF; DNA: TGTGCCAGCAGCCGTGACAGGGCCGAGCAGTACTTC
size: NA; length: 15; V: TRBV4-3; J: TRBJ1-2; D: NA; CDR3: CASSSGGIPNYGYTF; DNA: TGCGCCAGCAGCAGCGGGGGGATTCCCAACTATGGCTACACCTTC
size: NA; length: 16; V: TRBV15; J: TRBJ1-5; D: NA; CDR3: CATSREAPAGNQPQHF; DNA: TGTGCCACCAGCAGAGAGGCTCCCGCGGGGAATCAGCCCCAGCATTTT
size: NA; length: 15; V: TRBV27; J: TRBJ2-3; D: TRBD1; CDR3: CASSPQGAVADTQYF; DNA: TGTGCCAGCAGTCCACAGGGGGCCGTGGCGGATACGCAGTATTTT
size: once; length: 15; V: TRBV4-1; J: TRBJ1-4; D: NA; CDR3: CASSQFRVNNEKLFF; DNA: TGCGCCAGCAGCCAATTTAGAGTCAATAATGAAAAACTGTTTTTT
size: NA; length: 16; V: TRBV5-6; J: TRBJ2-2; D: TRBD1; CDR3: CASSFRDRANTGELFF; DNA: TGTGCCAGCAGCTTCCGGGACAGGGCGAACACCGGGGAGCTGTTTTTT
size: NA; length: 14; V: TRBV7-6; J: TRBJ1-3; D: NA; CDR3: CASSLGGQGNTIYF; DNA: TGTGCCAGCAGCTTAGGAGGGCAAGGAAACACCATATATTTT
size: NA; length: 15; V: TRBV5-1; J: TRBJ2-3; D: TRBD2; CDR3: CASRPASGGTDTQYF; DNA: TGCGCCAGCAGGCCCGCCAGCGGGGGCACAGATACGCAGTATTTT
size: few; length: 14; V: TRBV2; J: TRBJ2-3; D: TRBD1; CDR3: CASREDRGGDTQYF; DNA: TGTGCCAGCAGGGAGGACAGGGGAGGAGATACGCAGTATTTT
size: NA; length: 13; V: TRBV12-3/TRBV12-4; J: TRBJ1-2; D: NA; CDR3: CASRPTGPYGYTF; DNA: TGTGCCAGCAGACCCACAGGTCCTTATGGCTACACCTTC
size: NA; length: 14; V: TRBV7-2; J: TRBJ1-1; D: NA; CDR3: CASSIGRGGTEAFF; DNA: TGTGCCAGCAGCATCGGTCGGGGGGGGACTGAAGCTTTCTTT
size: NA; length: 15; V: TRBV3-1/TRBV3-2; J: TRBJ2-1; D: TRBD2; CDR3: CASSLKVAGDPRQFF; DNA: TGTGCCAGCAGCCTCAAGGTAGCGGGGGACCCACGGCAGTTCTTC
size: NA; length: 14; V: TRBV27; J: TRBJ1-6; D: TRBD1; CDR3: CASSSQGGNSPLHF; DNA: TGTGCCAGCAGTTCACAGGGGGGCAATTCACCCCTCCACTTT
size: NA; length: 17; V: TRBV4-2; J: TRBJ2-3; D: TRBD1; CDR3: CASSPNPGQGGTDTQYF; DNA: TGTGCCAGCAGCCCCAACCCGGGACAGGGGGGCACAGATACGCAGTATTTT
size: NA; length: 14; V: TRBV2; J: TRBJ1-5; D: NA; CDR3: CASSAEGGGQPQHF; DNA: TGTGCCAGCAGTGCTGAGGGAGGGGGGCAGCCCCAGCATTTT
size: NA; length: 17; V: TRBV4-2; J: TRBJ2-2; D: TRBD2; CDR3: CASSQDGGRAGTGELFF; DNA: TGTGCCAGCAGCCAAGATGGCGGGAGGGCCGGGACCGGGGAGCTGTTTTTT
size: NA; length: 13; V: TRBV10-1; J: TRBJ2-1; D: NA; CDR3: CASSESLANEQFF; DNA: TGCGCCAGCAGTGAGTCGCTAGCAAATGAGCAGTTCTTC
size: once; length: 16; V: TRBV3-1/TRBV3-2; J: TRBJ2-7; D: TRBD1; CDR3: CASSQDPGTGIYEQYF; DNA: TGTGCCAGCAGCCAAGATCCCGGGACAGGGATCTACGAGCAGTACTTC
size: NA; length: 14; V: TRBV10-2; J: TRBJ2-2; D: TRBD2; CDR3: CASTGGWNTGELFF; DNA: TGCGCCAGCACGGGGGGATGGAACACCGGGGAGCTGTTTTTT
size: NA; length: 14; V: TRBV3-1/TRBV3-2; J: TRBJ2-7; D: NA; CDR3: CASSTRQRHNEQYF; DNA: TGTGCCAGCAGCACCCGACAGAGACACAACGAGCAGTACTTC
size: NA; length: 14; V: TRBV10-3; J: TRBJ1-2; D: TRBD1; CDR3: CAIRTGGWNYGYTF; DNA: TGTGCCATCAGAACAGGGGGGTGGAACTATGGCTACACCTTC
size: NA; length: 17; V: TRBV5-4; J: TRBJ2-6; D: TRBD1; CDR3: CASSRFLTGVGANVLTF; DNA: TGTGCCAGCAGCCGATTCCTTACAGGGGTTGGGGCCAACGTCCTGACTTTC
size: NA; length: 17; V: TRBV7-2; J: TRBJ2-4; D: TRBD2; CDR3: CASSPQPSTSGGDIQYF; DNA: TGTGCCAGCAGCCCTCAACCGTCGACTAGCGGGGGTGACATTCAGTACTTC
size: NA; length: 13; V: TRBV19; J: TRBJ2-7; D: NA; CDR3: CASRSAGSYEQYF; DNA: TGTGCCAGTAGATCGGCAGGATCCTACGAGCAGTACTTC